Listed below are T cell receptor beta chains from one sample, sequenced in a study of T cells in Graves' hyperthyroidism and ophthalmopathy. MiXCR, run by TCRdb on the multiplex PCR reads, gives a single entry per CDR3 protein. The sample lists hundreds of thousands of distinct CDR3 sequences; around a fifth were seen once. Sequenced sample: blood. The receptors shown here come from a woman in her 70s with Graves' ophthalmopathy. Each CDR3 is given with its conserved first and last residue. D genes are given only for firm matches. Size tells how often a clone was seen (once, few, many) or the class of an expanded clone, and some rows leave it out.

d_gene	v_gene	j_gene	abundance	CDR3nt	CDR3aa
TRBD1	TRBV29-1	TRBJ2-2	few	TGCAGCGCAAGTGGTGGGACAGGCACCGGGGAGCTGTTTTTT	CSASGGTGTGELFF
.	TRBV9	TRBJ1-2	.	TGTGCCAGCAGCGTAGAGCCCTCCATCGGCTACACCTTC	CASSVEPSIGYTF
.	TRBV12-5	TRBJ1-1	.	TGTGCTAGTGGTTCGACCATCCTTAAAACTGAAGCTTTCTTT	CASGSTILKTEAFF
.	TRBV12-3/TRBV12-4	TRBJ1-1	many	TGTGCCAGCAGAGACCCGGACCGCACTGAAGCTTTCTTT	CASRDPDRTEAFF
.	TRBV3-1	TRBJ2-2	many	TGTGCCAGCAGCCCATACAGGCATACCGACACCGGGGAGCTGTTTTTT	CASSPYRHTDTGELFF
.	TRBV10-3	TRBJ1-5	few	TGTGCCATCAGTGCTAGGGGGACACCGAATCAGCCCCAGCATTTT	CAISARGTPNQPQHF
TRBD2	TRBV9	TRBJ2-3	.	TGTGCCAGCAGCGTAACGGCTAGCGGATTCACAGATACGCAGTATTTT	CASSVTASGFTDTQYF
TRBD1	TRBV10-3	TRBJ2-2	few	TGTGCCATCAGTTCTGGGACAGTGAACACCGGGGAGCTGTTTTTT	CAISSGTVNTGELFF
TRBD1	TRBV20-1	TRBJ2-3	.	TGCAGTGCTAGACGAGGGGGCGACCCAGATACGCAGTATTTT	CSARRGGDPDTQYF
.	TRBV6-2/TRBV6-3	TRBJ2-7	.	TGTGCCAGCAGTTCCCCGAGAGCGGAGTTTCGGGAGCAGTACTTC	CASSSPRAEFREQYF
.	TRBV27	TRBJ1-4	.	TGTGCCAGCAGCTCCTCTGGGACATCATTGGGGGCTAATGAAAAACTGTTTTTT	CASSSSGTSLGANEKLFF
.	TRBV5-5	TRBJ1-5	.	TGTGCCAGCAGCTTTATGCCAGGGTCTTTTCAGCCCCAGCATTTT	CASSFMPGSFQPQHF
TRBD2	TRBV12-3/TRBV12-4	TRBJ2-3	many	TGTGCCAGCAGTTTACCCTTCGGACTAGCGGGAACAGATACGCAGTATTTT	CASSLPFGLAGTDTQYF
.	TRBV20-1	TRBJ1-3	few	TGCAGTGCTAAGAGGGAGACCTACTCTGGAAACACCATATATTTT	CSAKRETYSGNTIYF
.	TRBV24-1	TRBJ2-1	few	TGTGCCACCAGTCGTAGTATGGCAGCCGGGGATAATGAGCAGTTCTTC	CATSRSMAAGDNEQFF
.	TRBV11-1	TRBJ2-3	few	TGTGCCAGCACCCAAGAACCCACAGATACGCAGTATTTT	CASTQEPTDTQYF
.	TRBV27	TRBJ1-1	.	TGTGCCAGCAGTTTATCGATTGTGAACACTGAAGCTTTCTTT	CASSLSIVNTEAFF
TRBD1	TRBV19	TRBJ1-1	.	TGTGCCAGTAGTATTGAAGGGACAGGGATGAACACTGAAGCTTTCTTT	CASSIEGTGMNTEAFF
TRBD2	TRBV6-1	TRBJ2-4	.	TGTGCCAGCACCTACGGGACTAGAAAAAACATTCAGTACTTC	CASTYGTRKNIQYF
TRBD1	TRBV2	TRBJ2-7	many	TGTGCCAGCAAGATGGACAGGGGGTCGAACGAGCAGTACTTC	CASKMDRGSNEQYF
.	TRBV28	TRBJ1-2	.	TGTGCCAGCAGACCTGGCACGGGAGGAAATGGCTACACCTTC	CASRPGTGGNGYTF
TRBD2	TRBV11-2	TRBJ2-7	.	TGTGCCAGCAGCTTAGATCAGTCTAGCGGGAGGTACGAGCAGTACTTC	CASSLDQSSGRYEQYF
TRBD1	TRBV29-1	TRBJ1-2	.	TGCAGCGTTGCCCAGGGGGGGTTCAATGGCTACACCTTC	CSVAQGGFNGYTF
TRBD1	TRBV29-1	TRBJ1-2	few	TGCAGCGTGGGGGACAGGACTAACTATGGCTACACCTTC	CSVGDRTNYGYTF
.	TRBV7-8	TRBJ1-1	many	TGTGCCAGCAGCTTAGAGGGTGGGGTCTGGGCTTTCTTT	CASSLEGGVWAFF
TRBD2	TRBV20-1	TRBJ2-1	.	TGCAGTGCCCCAAGGGGAGGGAACAATGAGCAGTTCTTC	CSAPRGGNNEQFF
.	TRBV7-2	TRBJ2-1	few	TGTGCCAGCAGCTCCTCGGGAGTCGGTATCAATGAGCAGTTCTTC	CASSSSGVGINEQFF
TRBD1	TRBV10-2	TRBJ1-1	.	TGCGCCAGCGGTAGACAGGGCACTGAAGCTTTCTTT	CASGRQGTEAFF
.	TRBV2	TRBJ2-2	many	TGTGCCAGCAGTGAACAGGGAGTAGCCGGGGAGCTGTTTTTT	CASSEQGVAGELFF
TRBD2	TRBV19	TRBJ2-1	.	TGTGCCAGTAGGCTTAGCGGGAGTCCCAACAATGAGCAGTTCTTC	CASRLSGSPNNEQFF
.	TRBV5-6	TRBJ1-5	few	TGTGCCAGCAGCTTGTGGGCCCTAGGGATCAATCAGCCCCAGCATTTT	CASSLWALGINQPQHF
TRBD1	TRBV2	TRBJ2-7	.	TGTGCCAGCAGTCTTAACAGGGGGCCACCCTACGAGCAGTACTTC	CASSLNRGPPYEQYF
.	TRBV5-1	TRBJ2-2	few	TGCGCCAGCAGTCTTTCGCCCGTCACCGGGGAGCTGTTTTTT	CASSLSPVTGELFF
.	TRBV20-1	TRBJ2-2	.	TGCAGTGCTAGAATCCCCTCGAACGCCGGGGAGCTGTTTTTT	CSARIPSNAGELFF
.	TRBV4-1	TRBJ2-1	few	TGCGCCAGCAGCGCGGGCCTAGAGATCAATGAGCAGTTCTTC	CASSAGLEINEQFF
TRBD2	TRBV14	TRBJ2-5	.	TGTGCCAGCAGCCAAGACCCGGGACTAGCAGAGACCCAGTACTTC	CASSQDPGLAETQYF
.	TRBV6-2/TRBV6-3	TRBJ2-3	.	TGTGCCAGCCAGGGCTTTACCAGTCCGCAGTATTTT	CASQGFTSPQYF
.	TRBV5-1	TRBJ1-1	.	TGCGCCAGCAGCCATAAGACAGCTCACACTGAAGCTTTCTTT	CASSHKTAHTEAFF
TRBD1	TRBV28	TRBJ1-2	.	TGTGCCAGCAACCCCCGACAGGGTCTTTCTAACTATGGCTACACCTTC	CASNPRQGLSNYGYTF
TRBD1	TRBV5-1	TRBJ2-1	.	TGCGCCAGCAGCTTACTCAACAGGGGGCGTATGGATGAGCAGTTCTTC	CASSLLNRGRMDEQFF
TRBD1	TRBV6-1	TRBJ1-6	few	TGTGCCAGCCAAAGGGGCCCCGGGACAGGGGTAAATTCACCCCTCCACTTT	CASQRGPGTGVNSPLHF
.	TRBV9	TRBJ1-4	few	TGTGCCAGCAGCGCCGGACAGATCAATGAAAAACTGTTTTTT	CASSAGQINEKLFF
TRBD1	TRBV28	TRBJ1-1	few	TGTGCCAGCGGTCGGACAGGGGGGGAGAACACTGAAGCTTTCTTT	CASGRTGGENTEAFF
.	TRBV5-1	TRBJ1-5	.	TGTGCCAGCAGCCCAGCCCGCGGAAGCAATCAGCCCCAGCATTTT	CASSPARGSNQPQHF
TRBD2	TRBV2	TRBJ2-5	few	TGTGCCAGCGGGGGGACTAGCGGCCAAGAGACCCAGTACTTC	CASGGTSGQETQYF